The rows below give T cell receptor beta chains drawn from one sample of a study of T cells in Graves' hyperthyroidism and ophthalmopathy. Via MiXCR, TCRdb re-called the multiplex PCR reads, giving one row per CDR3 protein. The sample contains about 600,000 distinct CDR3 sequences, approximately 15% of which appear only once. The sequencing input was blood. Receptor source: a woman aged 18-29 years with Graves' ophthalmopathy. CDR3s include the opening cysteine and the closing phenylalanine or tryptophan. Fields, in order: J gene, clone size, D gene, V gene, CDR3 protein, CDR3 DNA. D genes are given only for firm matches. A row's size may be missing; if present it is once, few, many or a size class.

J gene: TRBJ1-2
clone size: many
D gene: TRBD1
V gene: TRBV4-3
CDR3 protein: CASSQEPGYRGNYGYTF
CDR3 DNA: TGCGCCAGCAGCCAAGAGCCGGGGTACAGGGGAAACTATGGCTACACCTTC

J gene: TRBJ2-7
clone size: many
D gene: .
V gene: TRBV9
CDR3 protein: CASSVGGNHEQYF
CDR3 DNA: TGTGCCAGCAGCGTAGGAGGGAACCACGAGCAGTACTTC

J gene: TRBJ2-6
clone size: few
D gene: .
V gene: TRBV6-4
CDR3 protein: CASSLQGGSSGANVLTF
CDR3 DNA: TGTGCCAGCAGTTTGCAGGGGGGCAGCTCTGGGGCCAACGTCCTGACTTTC

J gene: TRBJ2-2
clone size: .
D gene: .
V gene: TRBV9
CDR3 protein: CASSVAWGNTGELFF
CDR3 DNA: TGTGCCAGCAGCGTAGCCTGGGGGAACACCGGGGAGCTGTTTTTT

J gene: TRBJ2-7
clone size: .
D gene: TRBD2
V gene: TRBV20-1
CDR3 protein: CSARSAGLAGSEQYF
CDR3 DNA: TGCAGTGCTAGAAGTGCGGGACTAGCGGGTTCCGAGCAGTACTTC

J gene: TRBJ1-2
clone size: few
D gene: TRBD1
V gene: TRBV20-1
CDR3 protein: CSARPGGTGVLSNYGYTF
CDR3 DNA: TGCAGTGCTAGGCCTGGCGGGACAGGGGTCCTATCTAACTATGGCTACACCTTC

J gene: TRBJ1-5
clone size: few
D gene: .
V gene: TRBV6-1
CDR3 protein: CASTMGSNQPQHF
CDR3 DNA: TGTGCCAGCACCATGGGGAGCAATCAGCCCCAGCATTTT

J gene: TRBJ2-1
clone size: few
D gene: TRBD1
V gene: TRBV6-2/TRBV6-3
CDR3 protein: CASGLTGGTWYNEQFF
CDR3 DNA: TGTGCCAGCGGATTGACAGGGGGCACTTGGTACAATGAGCAGTTCTTC

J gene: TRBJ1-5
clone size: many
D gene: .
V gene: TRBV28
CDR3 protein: CASSLGVVGQPQHF
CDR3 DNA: TGTGCCAGCAGTTTGGGGGTCGTGGGTCAGCCCCAGCATTTT

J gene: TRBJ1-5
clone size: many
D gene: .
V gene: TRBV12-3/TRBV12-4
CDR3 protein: CASSLGLPPNQPQHF
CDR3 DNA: TGTGCCAGCAGTCTTGGGCTTCCCCCCAATCAGCCCCAGCATTTT

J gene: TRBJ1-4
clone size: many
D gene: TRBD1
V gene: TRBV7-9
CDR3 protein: CASSLDRGIDEKLFF
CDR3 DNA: TGTGCCAGCAGCTTGGACAGGGGGATTGATGAAAAACTGTTTTTT

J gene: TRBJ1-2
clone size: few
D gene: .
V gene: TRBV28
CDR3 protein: CASSGRDTANYGYTF
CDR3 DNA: TGTGCCAGCAGTGGCCGGGACACAGCTAACTATGGCTACACCTTC

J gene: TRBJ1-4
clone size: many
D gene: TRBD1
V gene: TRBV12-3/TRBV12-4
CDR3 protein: CASSSAGAGGVPREKLFF
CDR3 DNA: TGTGCCAGCAGTTCGGCCGGGGCAGGGGGCGTCCCGCGTGAAAAACTGTTTTTT

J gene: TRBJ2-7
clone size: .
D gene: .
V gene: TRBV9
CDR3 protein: CASSLGEAEQYF
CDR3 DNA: TGTGCCAGCAGCTTGGGAGAGGCCGAGCAGTACTTC

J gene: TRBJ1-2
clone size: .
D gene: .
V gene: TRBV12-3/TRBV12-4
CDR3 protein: CASSIAQFNYGYTF
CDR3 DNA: TGTGCCAGCAGTATAGCACAGTTTAACTATGGCTACACCTTC

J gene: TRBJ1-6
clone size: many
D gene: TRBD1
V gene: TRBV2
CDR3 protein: CASSRDREGPLHF
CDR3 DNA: TGTGCCAGCAGCAGGGACAGGGAAGGACCCCTCCACTTT

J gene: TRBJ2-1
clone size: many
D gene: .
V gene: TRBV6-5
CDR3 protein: CASSYLLQGRGEQFF
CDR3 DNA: TGTGCCAGCAGTTACTTGTTACAGGGTCGTGGTGAGCAGTTCTTC

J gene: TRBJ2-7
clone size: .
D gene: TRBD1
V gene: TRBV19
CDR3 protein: CASSTWTGDSYEQYF
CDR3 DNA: TGTGCCAGTAGTACCTGGACAGGGGACTCCTACGAGCAGTACTTC

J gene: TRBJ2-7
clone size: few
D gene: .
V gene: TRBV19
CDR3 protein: CASSWGGDSHPPYYEQYF
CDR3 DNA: TGTGCCAGTAGTTGGGGGGGGGACAGCCACCCCCCCTACTACGAGCAGTACTTC

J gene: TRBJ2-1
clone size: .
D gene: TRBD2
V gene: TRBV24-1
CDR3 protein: CATRTASGSNEQFF
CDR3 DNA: TGTGCCACCCGAACGGCTAGCGGGAGTAATGAGCAGTTCTTC

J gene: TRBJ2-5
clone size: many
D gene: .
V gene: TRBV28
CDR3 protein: CASSLSLGLGEETQYF
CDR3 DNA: TGTGCCAGCAGTTTATCACTAGGACTTGGAGAAGAGACCCAGTACTTC

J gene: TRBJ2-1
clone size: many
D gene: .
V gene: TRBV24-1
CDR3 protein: CATSEAGAGKTYNEQFF
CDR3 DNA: TGTGCCACCAGTGAGGCTGGAGCGGGTAAAACCTACAATGAGCAGTTCTTC

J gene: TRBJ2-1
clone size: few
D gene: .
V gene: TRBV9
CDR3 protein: CASSAQLGEIYNEQFF
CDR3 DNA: TGTGCCAGCAGCGCCCAATTGGGAGAAATCTACAATGAGCAGTTCTTC

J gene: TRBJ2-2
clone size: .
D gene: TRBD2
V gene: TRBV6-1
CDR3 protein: CASSQPGLAGGPNTGELFF
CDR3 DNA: TGTGCCAGCAGTCAGCCGGGACTAGCGGGAGGGCCGAACACCGGGGAGCTGTTTTTT

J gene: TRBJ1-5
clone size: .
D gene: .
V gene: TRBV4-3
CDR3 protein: CASSSQFNQPQHF
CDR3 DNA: TGCGCCAGCAGTAGTCAGTTCAATCAGCCCCAGCATTTT

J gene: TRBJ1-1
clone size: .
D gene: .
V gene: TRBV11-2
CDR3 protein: CASSLALGQNTEAFF
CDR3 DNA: TGTGCCAGCAGCTTAGCTTTAGGGCAGAACACTGAAGCTTTCTTT

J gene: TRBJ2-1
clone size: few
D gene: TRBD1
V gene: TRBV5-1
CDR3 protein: CASSFGTGWDEQFF
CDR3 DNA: TGCGCCAGCAGTTTCGGGACAGGGTGGGATGAGCAGTTCTTC

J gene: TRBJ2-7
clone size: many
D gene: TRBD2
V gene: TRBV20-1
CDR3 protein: CSARPIAGLSYEQYF
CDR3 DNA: TGCAGTGCTAGACCCATAGCGGGACTCTCCTACGAGCAGTACTTC

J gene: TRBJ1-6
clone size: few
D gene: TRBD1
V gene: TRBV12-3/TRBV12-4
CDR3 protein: CASSFYPHDREPLHF
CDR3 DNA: TGTGCCAGCAGTTTTTACCCTCACGACAGGGAACCGCTCCACTTT

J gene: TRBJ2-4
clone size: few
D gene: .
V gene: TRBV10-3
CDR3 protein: CAISESTRGQNIQYF
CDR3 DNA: TGTGCCATCAGTGAGTCGACTCGTGGACAAAACATTCAGTACTTC

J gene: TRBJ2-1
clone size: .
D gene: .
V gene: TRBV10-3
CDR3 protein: CAISEDAVSLDNEQFF
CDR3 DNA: TGTGCCATCAGTGAGGATGCGGTTTCCTTAGACAATGAGCAGTTCTTC

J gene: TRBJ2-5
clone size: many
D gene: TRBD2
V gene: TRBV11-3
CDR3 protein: CASSFRGRAYETQYF
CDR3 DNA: TGTGCCAGCAGCTTTCGCGGGAGGGCCTACGAGACCCAGTACTTC

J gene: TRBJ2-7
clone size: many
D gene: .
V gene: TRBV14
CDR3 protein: CASSSPVYEQYF
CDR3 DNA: TGTGCCAGCAGCTCTCCGGTCTACGAGCAGTACTTC

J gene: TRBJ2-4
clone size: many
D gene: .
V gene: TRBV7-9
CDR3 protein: CASSPLSRASIQYF
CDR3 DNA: TGTGCCAGCAGCCCTCTGTCACGGGCAAGCATTCAGTACTTC

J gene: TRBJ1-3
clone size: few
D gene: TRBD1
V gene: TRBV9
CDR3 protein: CASSGNRDRSSGNTIYF
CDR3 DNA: TGTGCCAGCAGCGGAAACCGGGACAGGAGCTCTGGAAACACCATATATTTT

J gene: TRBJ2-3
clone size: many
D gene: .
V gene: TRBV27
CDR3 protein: CASRPSPQGYTDTQYF
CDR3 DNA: TGTGCCAGCAGACCATCACCCCAGGGGTACACAGATACGCAGTATTTT

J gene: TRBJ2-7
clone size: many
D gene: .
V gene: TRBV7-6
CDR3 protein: CASSLEVTAYEQYF
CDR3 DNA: TGTGCCAGCAGCTTAGAAGTAACAGCCTACGAGCAGTACTTC

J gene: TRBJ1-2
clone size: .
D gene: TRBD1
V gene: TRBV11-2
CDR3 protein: CASSSPLRDRGWRGYTF
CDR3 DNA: TGTGCCAGCAGCTCGCCCCTCCGGGACAGGGGATGGCGTGGCTACACCTTC

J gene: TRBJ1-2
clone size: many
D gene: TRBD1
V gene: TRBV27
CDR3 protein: CASSQDRGFGYTF
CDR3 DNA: TGTGCCAGCAGCCAGGACAGGGGGTTTGGCTACACCTTC

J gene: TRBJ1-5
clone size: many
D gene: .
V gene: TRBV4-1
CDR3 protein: CASSQGTSGNQPQHF
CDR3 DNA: TGCGCCAGCAGCCAAGGGACGTCAGGAAATCAGCCCCAGCATTTT

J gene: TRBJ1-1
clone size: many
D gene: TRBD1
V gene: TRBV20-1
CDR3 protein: CSARETGRNTEAFF
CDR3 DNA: TGCAGTGCTAGAGAGACAGGGAGGAACACTGAAGCTTTCTTT

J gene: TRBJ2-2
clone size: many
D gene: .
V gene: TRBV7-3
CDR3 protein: CASSLHQAPAGELFF
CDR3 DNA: TGTGCCAGCAGCTTACATCAGGCCCCGGCCGGGGAGCTGTTTTTT